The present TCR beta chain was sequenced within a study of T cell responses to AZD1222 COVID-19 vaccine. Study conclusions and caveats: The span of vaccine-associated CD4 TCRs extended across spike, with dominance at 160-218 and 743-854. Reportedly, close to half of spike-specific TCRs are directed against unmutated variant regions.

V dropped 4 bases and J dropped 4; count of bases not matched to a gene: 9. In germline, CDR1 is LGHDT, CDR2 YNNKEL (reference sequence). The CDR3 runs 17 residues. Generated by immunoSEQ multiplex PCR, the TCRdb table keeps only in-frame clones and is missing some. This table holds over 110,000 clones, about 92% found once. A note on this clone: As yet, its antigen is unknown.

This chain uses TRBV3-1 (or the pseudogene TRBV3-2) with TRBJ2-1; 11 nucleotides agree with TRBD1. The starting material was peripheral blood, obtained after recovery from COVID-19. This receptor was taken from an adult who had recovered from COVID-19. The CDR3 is CASSPLPGQGEYNEQFF. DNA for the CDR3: TGTGCCAGCAGCCCCCTCCCGGGACAGGGGGAATACAATGAGCAGTTCTTC.